This is a list of T cell receptor beta chains from one sample in a study of read filtering for tumor transcriptome and immune sequencing. One entry per CDR3 protein, called by TCRdb with MiXCR from the reads. The sample lists about 57,000 distinct CDR3 sequences, roughly 14% occurring once. Material: a population of CD138-negative cells sorted from bone marrow. These receptors originate from a donor at least 40 years old with multiple myeloma. Each CDR3 is given with its conserved first and last residue. A D gene is named only where the DNA matches it firmly. The size entry is marked missing in some rows and otherwise reads once, few, many or a size class.

>13|TRBJ2-7|few|TRBV27|TRBD1
CASSTGTVHEQYF
TGTGCCAGCAGTACTGGGACAGTCCACGAGCAGTACTTC
>12|TRBJ1-1|many|TRBV30|-
CAWSEVNTEAFF
TGTGCCTGGAGTGAGGTGAACACTGAAGCTTTCTTT
>15|TRBJ1-1|-|TRBV5-4|-
CASSPGQGRTTEAFF
TGTGCCAGCAGCCCGGGGCAGGGGCGTACCACTGAAGCTTTCTTT
>14|TRBJ1-1|few|TRBV12-3/TRBV12-4|-
CASSNRASNTEAFF
TGTGCCAGCAGCAACAGGGCCTCGAACACTGAAGCTTTCTTT
>12|TRBJ2-3|many|TRBV12-5|-
CATGGPTDTQYF
TGTGCTACAGGAGGGCCAACAGATACGCAGTATTTT
>13|TRBJ2-1|-|TRBV29-1|TRBD1
CSVGDRPYNEQFF
TGCAGCGTTGGGGACAGACCTTACAATGAGCAGTTCTTC
>14|TRBJ2-6|many|TRBV5-1|-
CASSLSTGANVLTF
TGCGCCAGCAGCTTGAGTACTGGGGCCAACGTCCTGACTTTC
>14|TRBJ2-3|many|TRBV29-1|TRBD1
CSGQGIWGTDTQYF
TGCAGCGGACAGGGGATTTGGGGCACAGATACGCAGTATTTT
>13|TRBJ1-5|many|TRBV24-1|-
CATSDFSGKPQHF
TGTGCCACCAGTGATTTTTCAGGGAAACCCCAGCATTTT
>14|TRBJ2-1|many|TRBV29-1|-
CSVEKGLLYNEQFF
TGCAGCGTTGAAAAGGGACTTCTCTACAATGAGCAGTTCTTC
>15|TRBJ1-6|-|TRBV7-9|-
CASSLDPSRNSPLHF
TGTGCCAGCAGCTTAGATCCAAGCAGGAACTCACCCCTCCACTTT
>15|TRBJ1-5|-|TRBV7-9|-
CASSDSNYSNQPQHF
TGTGCCAGTTCGGACAGCAATTATAGCAATCAGCCCCAGCATTTT
>15|TRBJ2-6|many|TRBV11-3|-
CASSSRGPGANVLTF
TGTGCCAGCAGCTCTCGGGGGCCAGGGGCCAACGTCCTGACTTTC
>16|TRBJ2-3|many|TRBV20-1|TRBD2
CSAFRGRAWETDTQYF
TGCAGTGCTTTTCGCGGGAGGGCCTGGGAGACAGATACGCAGTATTTT
>16|TRBJ2-7|many|TRBV7-2|-
CASSLEPSQAHYEQYF
TGTGCCAGCAGCTTGGAGCCCTCGCAGGCCCACTACGAGCAGTACTTC
>14|TRBJ2-7|many|TRBV3-1|-
CASSHSHGPYEQYF
TGTGCCAGCAGCCATTCCCATGGTCCCTACGAGCAGTACTTC
>15|TRBJ2-7|few|TRBV11-3|TRBD2
CASSFRLAPSYEQYF
TGTGCCAGCAGCTTCAGACTAGCGCCATCCTACGAGCAGTACTTC
>12|TRBJ2-1|many|TRBV29-1|-
CSVGRSSEEQFF
TGCAGCGTTGGGAGATCCTCGGAAGAGCAGTTCTTC
>16|TRBJ1-5|many|TRBV18|-
CASSTDTPKGNQPQHF
TGTGCCAGCTCAACAGACACCCCAAAGGGCAATCAGCCCCAGCATTTT
>17|TRBJ2-2|-|TRBV5-1|TRBD1
CASSLPGTGGPTGELFF
TGCGCCAGCAGCTTGCCAGGGACAGGGGGCCCTACCGGGGAGCTGTTTTTT
>15|TRBJ2-7|-|TRBV5-1|TRBD1
CASSLGQGVAYEQYF
TGCGCCAGCAGCTTGGGACAGGGGGTAGCCTACGAGCAGTACTTC
>13|TRBJ1-5|-|TRBV20-1|-
CSASQGSSQPQHF
TGCAGCGCTTCTCAGGGAAGCAGTCAGCCCCAGCATTTT
>15|TRBJ2-6|-|TRBV29-1|-
CSVEDRGTGANVLTF
TGCAGCGTTGAAGATAGGGGAACTGGGGCCAACGTCTTGACTTTC
>16|TRBJ2-1|many|TRBV2|TRBD2
CASRPLAGGGLNEQFF
TGTGCCAGCCGGCCCCTAGCGGGAGGGGGACTCAATGAGCAGTTCTTC
>13|TRBJ2-3|many|TRBV7-6|TRBD2
CASSLTGRNTQYF
TGTGCCAGCAGCTTAACCGGGAGGAATACGCAGTATTTT
>17|TRBJ2-3|many|TRBV5-1|-
CASSLVRAGEGTDTQYF
TGCGCCAGCAGCTTGGTGAGGGCAGGGGAAGGCACAGATACGCAGTATTTT
>11|TRBJ2-1|many|TRBV20-1|TRBD2
CSRTSYNEQFF
TGCAGTAGGACTAGCTACAATGAGCAGTTCTTC
>16|TRBJ2-1|many|TRBV7-2|TRBD2
CASSFLPGLANNEQFF
TGTGCCAGCAGCTTCCTCCCGGGACTAGCCAACAATGAGCAGTTCTTC
>14|TRBJ2-1|-|TRBV5-8|-
CASSFWRVYNEQFF
TGTGCCAGCAGCTTTTGGAGGGTTTACAATGAGCAGTTCTTC
>14|TRBJ2-7|-|TRBV20-1|TRBD2
CSARDGGRVYEQYF
TGCAGTGCTAGAGATGGAGGGAGGGTCTACGAGCAGTACTTC
>14|TRBJ2-7|many|TRBV7-2|-
CASSFRVWGYEQYF
TGTGCCAGCAGCTTCAGGGTTTGGGGGTACGAGCAGTACTTC
>15|TRBJ2-1|many|TRBV25-1|TRBD1
CASSEGPGGLNEQFF
TGTGCCAGCAGTGAGGGGCCAGGGGGTTTGAATGAGCAGTTCTTC
>16|TRBJ2-2|-|TRBV11-2|TRBD2
CASSSLLAENTGELFF
TGTGCCAGCAGCTCCCTCCTAGCGGAGAACACCGGGGAGCTGTTTTTT
>15|TRBJ2-7|-|TRBV4-3|TRBD2
CASSQTLAGVYEQYF
TGCGCCAGCAGCCAAACACTAGCGGGGGTTTACGAGCAGTACTTC
>16|TRBJ2-7|many|TRBV3-1|TRBD2
CASSLKRSGRGNEQYF
TGTGCCAGCAGCCTAAAACGAAGCGGGAGGGGCAACGAGCAGTACTTC
>13|TRBJ1-2|-|TRBV28|-
CASSTGRYYGYTF
TGTGCCAGCAGTACTGGACGGTACTATGGCTACACCTTC
>14|TRBJ2-3|many|TRBV20-1|TRBD2
CSASLAAHTDTQYF
TGCAGTGCTAGCCTAGCGGCGCACACAGATACGCAGTATTTT
>20|TRBJ2-1|many|TRBV27|-
CASSPTPKQLGGSSYNEQFF
TGTGCCAGCAGCCCGACCCCCAAACAGCTAGGCGGCAGCTCCTACAATGAGCAGTTCTTC
>12|TRBJ2-7|many|TRBV2|-
CASGGLNYEQYF
TGTGCCAGCGGAGGACTCAACTACGAGCAGTACTTC
>14|TRBJ2-3|many|TRBV10-3|TRBD1
CAISEGTATDTQYF
TGTGCCATCAGTGAAGGGACAGCCACAGATACGCAGTATTTT
>15|TRBJ2-1|many|TRBV25-1|TRBD2
CASSEAGGPYNEQFF
TGTGCCAGCAGTGAGGCGGGAGGGCCCTACAATGAGCAGTTCTTC